This T cell receptor beta chain originates from a study of Ad26.COV2.S vaccination and SARS-CoV-2 variants. Study details: Administration of Ad26.COV2.S was intramuscular, either once or twice 56 days apart. Study-wide results and limits: Estimates derived from TCR breadth and depth analyses may have underestimated total T cell responses. Spike-specific TCR breadth was greater after Ad26.COV2.S than placebo. CD8+ and CD4+ T cells specific for spike reportedly responded with substantial breadth after vaccination.

The repertoire was sequenced with immunoSEQ multiplex PCR; TCRdb's copy has only in-frame clones and lacks some. Of 300,000 to 400,000 clones in the sample, around nine tenths were seen once. This sample's treatment: some 20 received Ad26.COV2.S at low or high dose, single or two shots; five or six received placebo; per-sample allocation not given. Sampling was performed 63 days after the first vaccine or placebo injection. On this clone: The antigen remains unidentified.

The CDR3 is made up of 16 amino acids. With 2 bases removed from V and 3 bases from J, the gap between germline ends came to 11 bases. Looked up from germline, CDR1 is SGHTA and CDR2 is FQGNSA. The chain is built from TRBV7-2 and TRBJ1-6; possible D gene TRBD1, 5 bases. The input for sequencing was peripheral blood, taken in a trial of Ad26.COV2.S vaccine versus placebo. The clonotype was recovered from a person between 18 and 65 years old who received the Ad26.COV2.S COVID-19 vaccine or a placebo. The CDR3 coding sequence is TGTGCCAGCAGCTTACAGCCAGGGCACTATAATTCACCCCTCCACTTT. Residues: CASSLQPGHYNSPLHF.